The rows below give T cell receptor beta chains drawn from one sample of a study of T cell changes during pregnancy in multiple sclerosis. The repertoire was sequenced with immunoSEQ multiplex PCR; TCRdb's copy has only in-frame clones and lacks some. Of 30,000 to 35,000 clones in the sample, around nine tenths were seen once. The specimen comprised CD4+ T cells from peripheral blood mononuclear cells, sampled in the first trimester of pregnancy. These receptors were collected from a female donor in good health, enrolled as a control in a pregnancy study. The CDR3 runs from the conserved cysteine through the conserved F or W. The order of the fields is D gene, clone size, V gene, J gene, CDR3 protein, CDR3 DNA. A D gene is named only where the DNA matches it firmly. Expanded clones are given a class, and other clones once, few, many or no size at all.

TRBD1	-	TRBV19	TRBJ1-1	CASSQGVSTEAFF	TGTGCCAGCTCCCAGGGGGTTAGCACTGAAGCTTTCTTT
TRBD1	-	TRBV19	TRBJ1-6	CASSGQGYNSPLHF	TGTGCCAGTAGCGGACAGGGCTATAATTCACCCCTCCACTTT
-	-	TRBV6-1	TRBJ1-1	CASKSGADTEAFF	TGTGCCAGCAAGTCAGGGGCCGACACTGAAGCTTTCTTT
TRBD1	-	TRBV29-1	TRBJ1-2	CSVGAGGDGYTF	TGCAGCGTTGGGGCAGGGGGTGATGGCTACACCTTC
TRBD1	few	TRBV5-1	TRBJ1-4	CASSLGQGATTNEKLFF	TGCGCCAGCAGCCTGGGACAGGGGGCCACAACTAATGAAAAACTGTTTTTT
TRBD1	once	TRBV10-2	TRBJ1-2	CASDNRGNYGYTF	TGCGCCAGCGATAACAGGGGCAACTATGGCTACACCTTC
TRBD1	-	TRBV7-2	TRBJ2-3	CASKGTVSTDTQYF	TGTGCCAGCAAAGGGACAGTCAGCACAGATACGCAGTATTTT
TRBD1	-	TRBV25-1	TRBJ2-2	CASSGRLTGGIGELFF	TGTGCCAGCAGTGGAAGATTGACAGGGGGCATCGGGGAGCTGTTTTTT
-	once	TRBV14	TRBJ1-4	CASSQGSRSGIEKLFF	TGTGCCAGCAGCCAAGGAAGCCGGTCAGGGATTGAAAAACTGTTTTTT
TRBD1	-	TRBV5-1	TRBJ1-2	CASSPSGQGNGYTF	TGCGCCAGCAGCCCCTCGGGACAGGGCAATGGCTACACCTTC
TRBD1	-	TRBV13	TRBJ1-1	CASTGGLSNTEAFF	TGTGCCAGCACAGGGGGGCTCTCGAACACTGAAGCTTTCTTT
TRBD1	-	TRBV5-4	TRBJ1-5	CASSLTGTGGYQPQHF	TGTGCCAGCAGCTTGACTGGGACAGGGGGCTATCAGCCCCAGCATTTT
TRBD1	-	TRBV18	TRBJ1-5	CASSPLGQAGQPQHF	TGTGCCAGCTCACCGTTGGGACAGGCGGGACAGCCCCAGCATTTT
TRBD1	-	TRBV5-1	TRBJ2-3	CASSSTGGTPTDTQYF	TGCGCCAGCAGCTCAACAGGGGGGACCCCCACAGATACGCAGTATTTT
-	-	TRBV5-1	TRBJ1-2	CASSLDHSMGGYTF	TGCGCCAGCAGCTTGGATCACTCGATGGGCGGCTACACCTTC
-	-	TRBV19	TRBJ1-2	CASKEQGRGGGYTF	TGTGCCAGTAAAGAGCAGGGGCGAGGAGGTGGCTACACCTTC
-	-	TRBV2	TRBJ1-6	CASSERTARALHF	TGTGCCAGCAGTGAACGAACGGCGAGGGCCCTCCACTTT
-	-	TRBV6-5	TRBJ2-3	CASSSSGDTQYF	TGTGCCAGCAGCTCAAGCGGAGATACGCAGTATTTT
-	few	TRBV12-5	TRBJ1-1	CASGLVRSGNTEAFF	TGTGCTAGTGGTTTGGTACGGTCTGGGAACACTGAAGCTTTCTTT
-	-	TRBV20-1	TRBJ1-1	CSARNREAFF	TGCAGTGCTAGGAACAGGGAGGCTTTCTTT
TRBD2	-	TRBV9	TRBJ2-1	CASGTRDNEQFF	TGTGCCAGTGGGACTAGAGACAATGAGCAGTTCTTC
-	-	TRBV2	TRBJ1-6	CASTGGEFSPLHF	TGTGCCAGCACCGGGGGGGAGTTCTCACCCCTCCACTTT
TRBD1	-	TRBV7-2	TRBJ1-1	CASITGGSNTEAFF	TGTGCCAGCATCACAGGGGGTTCGAACACTGAAGCTTTCTTT
-	once	TRBV25-1	TRBJ1-5	CASRQGSQPQHF	TGTGCCAGCAGGCAGGGGTCCCAGCCCCAGCATTTT
-	-	TRBV10-2	TRBJ2-2	CASIKDSTGGSGELFF	TGCGCCAGCATTAAGGACAGCACGGGCGGGTCCGGGGAGCTGTTTTTT
-	-	TRBV4-2	TRBJ1-3	CASSQESSGNTIYF	TGTGCCAGCAGCCAAGAGAGCTCTGGAAACACCATATATTTT
TRBD2	-	TRBV18	TRBJ2-4	CASSPSGLAGALAKNIQYF	TGTGCCAGCTCACCGTCAGGACTAGCGGGGGCTCTAGCCAAAAACATTCAGTACTTC
-	-	TRBV5-1	TRBJ1-4	CASSLDGSNEKLFF	TGCGCCAGCAGCTTGGACGGTTCCAATGAAAAACTGTTTTTT
-	-	TRBV5-1	TRBJ1-2	CASSSGNSDGYTF	TGCGCCAGCAGCTCCGGGAATTCGGATGGCTACACCTTC
-	-	TRBV6-5	TRBJ1-5	CASSLRPGSNQPQHF	TGTGCCAGCAGTCTGAGGCCCGGCAGCAATCAGCCCCAGCATTTT
-	-	TRBV6-6	TRBJ1-5	CASGGQGSTQHF	TGTGCCAGCGGGGGCCAGGGATCGACCCAGCATTTT
TRBD1	-	TRBV6-1	TRBJ1-5	CASRLGTDQPQHF	TGTGCCAGCAGATTGGGGACAGATCAGCCCCAGCATTTT
-	-	TRBV2	TRBJ1-5	CASKEEGNQPQHF	TGTGCCAGCAAAGAGGAGGGCAATCAGCCCCAGCATTTT
-	-	TRBV6-6	TRBJ1-2	CASSYETDNYGYTF	TGTGCCAGCAGTTACGAGACAGACAACTATGGCTACACCTTC
TRBD2	-	TRBV9	TRBJ2-5	CASSVARAGGIQETQYF	TGTGCCAGCAGCGTAGCACGGGCGGGGGGAATACAAGAGACCCAGTACTTC